This paragraph reports one T cell receptor beta chain. Its antigen is as yet unknown. Multiplex PCR with BIOMED2 TRB-A/B primer pools amplified TRB rearrangements. TCRdb reanalysed the multiplex PCR reads using MiXCR and keeps one entry per CDR3 protein. The sample records under 20,000 distinct CDR3 sequences, around 30% being singletons. These data are taken from a study of T and B cells in COVID-19 patients. From blood, about 240-500 ng of genomic DNA served as TRB template. Findings and caveats of the study: Few blood samples existed from mildly ill patients during symptoms or early in severe cases. Active COVID-19 showed highly clonal TRB repertoires; recovery showed diversity and richness above healthy donors.

The sequence came from a human donor who had recovered from COVID-19. Material: blood.

CDR3: CASSLAAGGTTGELFF. The CDR3 DNA follows: TGTGCCAGCAGCTTAGCAGCGGGGGGTACCACCGGGGAGCTGTTTTTT. This rearrangement joins TRBV11-2 to TRBJ2-2, with 9 bases matching TRBD2. The trim removed 1 base at V and 4 bases at J, leaving 4 bases unmatched. The CDR3 is 16 amino acids. Germline V gene sequence: CDR1 SGHAT, CDR2 FQNNGV.